This T cell receptor (beta chain) was sequenced in a study of glioma-infiltrating T cells. About this clonotype: A much bigger clone sits one base away, suggesting this may be a read error.

Amplification of TCR alpha and beta CDR3 regions from RNA used iRepertoire nested multiplex PCR. TCRdb recomputed calls from the multiplex PCR reads with MiXCR, one row per CDR3 protein. The repertoire holds around 130,000 distinct CDR3 sequences, with 24% as singletons. CDR1 and CDR2 (germline): DFQATT, SNEGSKA (reference sequence). The CDR3 is 11 residues long. The clonotype was recovered from a human donor with low-grade glioma or glioblastoma, undergoing nonglioma brain surgery, or in good health (not recorded which). V usage is TRBV20-1 and J usage is TRBJ2-5; D unresolved. The specimen was glioma tissue, nonneoplastic brain tissue, or PBMCs (not recorded which). Here the CDR3 reads CSARHQETHYF. The CDR3 region has the DNA TGCAGTGCACGACACCAAGAGACCCATTACTTC.